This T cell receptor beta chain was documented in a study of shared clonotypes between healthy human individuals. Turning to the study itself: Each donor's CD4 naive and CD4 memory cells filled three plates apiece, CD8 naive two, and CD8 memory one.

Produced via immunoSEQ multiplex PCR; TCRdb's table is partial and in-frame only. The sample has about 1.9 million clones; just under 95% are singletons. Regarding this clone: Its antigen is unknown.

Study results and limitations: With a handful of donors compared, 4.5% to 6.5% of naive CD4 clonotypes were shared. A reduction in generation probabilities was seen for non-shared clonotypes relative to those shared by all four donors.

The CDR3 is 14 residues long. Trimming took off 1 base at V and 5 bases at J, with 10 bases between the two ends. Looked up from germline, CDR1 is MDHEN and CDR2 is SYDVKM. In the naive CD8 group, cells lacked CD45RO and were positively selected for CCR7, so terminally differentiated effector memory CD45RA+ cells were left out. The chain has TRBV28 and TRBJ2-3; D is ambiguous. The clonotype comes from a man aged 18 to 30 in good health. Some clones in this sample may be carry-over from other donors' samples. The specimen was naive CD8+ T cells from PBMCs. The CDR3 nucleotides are TGTGCCAGCAGTTTATCGGTTGGCGGAGATACGCAGTATTTT. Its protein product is CASSLSVGGDTQYF.